The 23 T cell receptor beta chains given below trace back to one sample, sequenced in a study of graft-versus-host responses after intestinal transplantation. This table comes from immunoSEQ multiplex PCR, and its TCRdb copy is limited to in-frame clones, with some not included. This sample yields around 100,000 clones, of which 85% to 95% are seen a single time; around 1.2% belongs to the top ten. Their target antigens are unknown. This material consisted of unstimulated CD8+ T cells sorted from spleen or lymph node cells, taken before transplant. The receptors originated from a human donor who was the organ donor for an intestinal transplant.

The CDR3 sequence is CAIGTSGSTDTQYF. Here the CDR3 DNA reads TGTGCCATCGGGACTAGCGGGTCAACAGATACGCAGTATTTT. This chain links TRBV10-3 with TRBJ2-3; 12 positions agree with TRBD2. There are 14 residues in the CDR3. V trimming: 8 bases; J trimming: 3 bases; junction bases outside the gene matches: 3. Germline V gene sequence: CDR1 ENHRY, CDR2 SYGVKD.

This chain connects TRBV6-1 to TRBJ2-1; D is possibly TRBD2 (6 bases). This CDR3 comprises 14 residues. V shed 8 bases and J shed 5 bases, with 16 bases lying between them. Germline-derived CDR1 and CDR2 are MNHNS and SASEGT. The CDR3 protein is CASAPGAHHNEQFF. The CDR3 DNA reads as TGTGCCAGCGCGCCGGGAGCTCACCACAATGAGCAGTTCTTC.

The chain links TRBV7-6 to TRBJ2-1; 8 bases are shared with TRBD1. The CDR3 is 13 residues long. From germline, CDR1 is SGHVS and CDR2 FNYEAQ. Unmatched junction bases numbered 1, after V lost 2 bases and J lost 7 bases. CDR3 in amino acids: CASSLTGGNEQFF. The DNA for the CDR3 is TGTGCCAGCAGCTTAACAGGGGGAAATGAGCAGTTCTTC.

This chain connects TRBV5-5 to TRBJ2-7, with unresolved D. This CDR3 region has 14 residues. The germline V and J ends were trimmed by 4 bases and 0 bases, with 11 bases remaining between them. CDR1 and CDR2 (germline): SGHKS, YYEKEE (reference sequence). Written as DNA, the CDR3 is TGTGCCAGCAGCCCTAAGAGCCCCTCCTACGAGCAGTACTTC. Residues: CASSPKSPSYEQYF.

The V and J genes are TRBV27 and TRBJ2-2, with D perhaps assigned TRBD1 or TRBD2 (5 bases each). The V gene's germline CDR1 is MNHEY and CDR2 SMNVEV (reference sequence). V lost 5 bases to trimming and J lost 3 bases, with 19 bases between them. There are 17 residues in the CDR3. The CDR3 nucleotides read TGTGCCAGCAGTGTTCCCCCAGGATGGGGACACACCGGGGAGCTGTTTTTT. The encoded protein is CASSVPPGWGHTGELFF.

The chain employs TRBV5-6 and TRBJ2-5; 10 nucleotides agree with TRBD2. The J call is doubtful: the DNA matches TRBJ2-7 better. Germline CDR1 is SGHDT and CDR2 is YYEEEE. The CDR3 extends over 14 amino acids. The CDR3 DNA reads TGTGCCAGCAGCAAGGGACTAGCGCCCTACGAGCAGTACTTC. Protein sequence: CASSKGLAPYEQYF.

V and J are TRBV4-1 and TRBJ2-7; a possible D gene is TRBD2 (5 bases). Germline V CDR1 and CDR2: MGHRA, YSYEKL. Trimming took 1 base from V and 8 from J, leaving 12 bases between them. This CDR3 has 13 residues. The CDR3 nucleotides are TGCGCCAGCAGCCAAGTCGGGAACGCGAAGCAGTACTTC. It encodes CASSQVGNAKQYF.

The chain carries TRBV2 and TRBJ1-4; possibly TRBD1 for D (5 bases). V gave up 1 base and J gave up 4 bases, with 10 bases separating them. The germline CDR1 and CDR2 sequences are SNHLY and FYNNEI. The CDR3 length is 15 residues. The DNA for the CDR3 is TGTGCCAGCAGTGAAGGGACACCTATTAATGAAAAACTGTTTTTT. This gives the protein CASSEGTPINEKLFF.

J is TRBJ1-1 and V is TRBV29-1, with D perhaps TRBD1 (5 bases). Germline assignment: CDR1 SQVTM and CDR2 ANQGSEA. The CDR3 length is 13 residues. The ends were cut back, 1 base at V and 10 bases at J, with 16 bases in the middle. The DNA for the CDR3 is TGCAGCGTTGAAGGGGGACTCTCCTGGGGAGCTTTCTTT. It specifies CSVEGGLSWGAFF.

This clone was seen just once. The rearrangement uses TRBV6-1 and TRBJ1-6; the D gene is possibly TRBD1 (6 bases). The length of the CDR3 is 14 residues. The ends were cut back, 4 bases at V and 9 bases at J, with 13 bases in the middle. The V gene's germline CDR1 is MNHNS and CDR2 SASEGT. The CDR3 reads CASSGGATTSPLHF. CDR3 DNA: TGTGCCAGCAGTGGGGGGGCTACGACTTCACCCCTCCACTTT.

The gene calls are TRBV5-6 and TRBJ1-1; D perhaps matches TRBD1 (5 bases). Germline V gene data show CDR1 as SGHDT and CDR2 as YYEEEE. The CDR3 spans 13 residues. Trimming took off 3 bases at V and 7 bases at J, with 13 bases between the two ends. In nucleotides, the CDR3 is TGTGCCAGCAGCTGGGGACCTTTCCGTGAAGCTTTCTTT. Translated: CASSWGPFREAFF.

The genes are TRBV7-6 and TRBJ2-5; no reliable D call. Trimming stripped 3 bases from V and 1 base from J, with 21 bases between. Germline V gene sequence: CDR1 SGHVS, CDR2 FNYEAQ. The CDR3 is 18 residues long. DNA of the CDR3: TGTGCCAGCAGCTTGTTAGGGTCCTCCCTGCTTTTCCAAGAGACCCAGTACTTC. It translates to CASSLLGSSLLFQETQYF.

For this clone: At one of its ends the junction is not consistent with the germline gene, which may arise from a read error. The chain uses TRBV7-2 and TRBJ1-2; D is uncertain. The CDR3 consists of 12 residues. Per germline, CDR1 SGHTA and CDR2 FQGNSA. CDR3 residues: CASSLIAYGHTF. DNA of the CDR3: TGTGCCAGCAGCTTAATCGCGTATGGCCACACCTTC.

The chain uses TRBV19 and TRBJ2-7; D perhaps matches TRBD2 (5 bases). Trimming cost V 5 bases and J 3 bases, with 14 bases left between them. From germline, CDR1 is LNHDA and CDR2 SQIVND (reference sequence). The CDR3 length is 14 residues. The CDR3 DNA reads TGTGCCAGTAGTCTCGGACTGACGGGCTACGAGCAGTACTTC. Translated, it gives CASSLGLTGYEQYF.

The V and J genes are TRBV5-1 and TRBJ2-5; either TRBD1 or TRBD2 may fit D (5 bases each). The germline V and J ends were trimmed by 4 bases and 5 bases, with 30 bases remaining between them. Germline assignment: CDR1 SGHRS and CDR2 YFSETQ. The CDR3 has 19 amino acids. The CDR3 is CASSTLNFGGPMWPETQYF. CDR3 in DNA: TGCGCCAGCAGCACTCTAAATTTTGGGGGACCTATGTGGCCGGAGACCCAGTACTTC.

The chain carries TRBV6-5 and TRBJ1-1; perhaps TRBD1 as D (6 bases). V was cut by 6 bases and J by 5 bases, with 13 bases left in between. Germline lookup yields CDR1 MNHEY and CDR2 SVGAGI. The CDR3 has 13 amino acids. CDR3 DNA sequence: TGTGCCAGCAGCACAGGGTCTGGGACTGAAGCTTTCTTT. It is translated as CASSTGSGTEAFF.

The chain recombines TRBV10-3 with TRBJ2-5; 8 nucleotides agree with TRBD1. This CDR3 has 15 amino acids. Germline CDR1 and CDR2: ENHRY and SYGVKD. Trimming cost V 4 bases and J 5 bases; bases outside gene matches: 9. CDR3: CAISAVGQGGETQYF. DNA of the CDR3: TGTGCCATCAGTGCTGTAGGACAGGGTGGGGAGACCCAGTACTTC.

The chain uses TRBV29-1 and TRBJ1-1; 7 bases map to TRBD1. Germline CDR1 and CDR2: SQVTM and ANQGSEA. This CDR3 has 14 residues. Germline trimming cut 3 bases from V and 5 bases from J; bases unmatched to any gene: 9. CDR3 sequence reads: CSVDEQGGLTEAFF. For the CDR3, the DNA is TGCAGCGTTGATGAGCAGGGGGGGTTGACTGAAGCTTTCTTT.

The chain has TRBV28 and TRBJ2-7; perhaps TRBD1 as D (6 bases). This CDR3 region has 15 residues. V was shortened by 6 bases and J by 2 bases, with 17 bases between the two germline ends. CDR1 is MDHEN, CDR2 SYDVKM, per germline. CDR3 sequence reads: CASRLIGGSTYEQYF. The CDR3 bases are TGTGCCAGCAGACTCATAGGGGGAAGTACCTACGAGCAGTACTTC. The variable domain in full, with the rest retrieved from reference TRBV28 and TRBJ2-7, is DVKVTQSSRYLVKRTGEKVFLECVQDMDHENMFWYRQDPGLGLRLIYFSYDVKMKEKGDIPEGYSVSREKKERFSLILESASTNQTSMYLCASRLIGGSTYEQYFGPGTRLTVT.

The rearrangement uses TRBV21-1 and TRBJ2-3; the table's D call of TRBD1 was not tested on the DNA. TRBV21-1 is labeled a pseudogene. This CDR3 has 17 amino acids. The CDR3 DNA reads TGTGCCAGCAGCAAACCCTGGACAGAGACTAGCACAGATACGCAGTATTTT. Encoded protein: CASSKPWTETSTDTQYF.

The gene calls are TRBV7-9 and TRBJ2-2, with D tentatively TRBD1 (6 bases). Between the trimmed V and J ends, which lost 6 bases and 4 bases, there was a span of 15 bases. The germline gives CDR1 SEHNR, CDR2 FQNEAQ (reference sequence). CDR3 length: 15 residues. CDR3 loop: CASSRTDRRTGELFF. In DNA, the CDR3 is TGTGCCAGCAGTCGGACAGACCGACGCACCGGGGAGCTGTTTTTT.

The chain recombines TRBV4-3 with TRBJ1-1; D is ambiguous. The germline V gene has CDR1 LGHNA and CDR2 YSLEER. V was pared by 0 bases and J by 0 bases, with 5 bases between. The CDR3 has 14 amino acids. CDR3 nucleotide sequence: TGCGCCAGCAGCCAAGATACAGTGAACACTGAAGCTTTCTTT. Translated, it gives CASSQDTVNTEAFF.

The genes are TRBV6-1 and TRBJ2-4; possibly TRBD2 for D (6 bases). Germline assignment: CDR1 MNHNS and CDR2 SASEGT. CDR3 length: 14 residues. The V and J ends lost 5 bases and 4 bases respectively, with 12 bases between them. CDR3 coding DNA: TGTGCCAGCAGTACCCTCGGACTAAAAAACATTCAGTACTTC. This sequence encodes CASSTLGLKNIQYF.